This T cell receptor beta chain was recorded in a study of blood T cell repertoires in COVID-19. Cohorts were based on clinical histories the participants reported. Assay: immunoSEQ multiplex PCR; the TCRdb copy retains only in-frame clones and omits some. The sample shows a few hundred thousand clones, 88% of them seen only once. This CDR3 contains 16 residues. The germline CDR1 and CDR2 sequences are SEHNR and FQNEAQ (reference sequence). The V gene lost 5 bases and the J gene lost 0 bases, with 14 bases spanning the gap. This receptor was obtained from a woman aged 40 to 50 who had been exposed to COVID-19. The sequenced material came from PBMCs or T cells enriched from blood (not recorded which). This chain joins TRBV7-9 and TRBJ1-5; a possible D gene is TRBD1 (5 bases). DNA of the CDR3: TGTGCCAGCAGCATTTCACAGGCAGATAGCAATCAGCCCCAGCATTTT. It codes for CASSISQADSNQPQHF.